This TCR beta chain stems from a study of T cell clones after liver transplantation. Turning to the study itself: Graft-donor-reactive sequences were compared with third-party-reactive TCRbeta sequences from pre-transplant mixed lymphocyte reactions. Standard immunosuppression, with no induction, continued until 12-24 months after transplant.

Regarding this clone: Its antigen remains unidentified.

Assay: immunoSEQ multiplex PCR; the TCRdb copy retains only in-frame clones and omits some. The repertoire holds about 12,000 clones, 74% seen once, with 31% in the top ten. Study results and limitations: A significant post-transplant drop in circulating graft-donor-reactive CD4 TCRbeta sequences occurred in most of the 8 subjects. In two subjects, few donor cells limited the measurable donor-reactive repertoire.

The clonotype comes from a human patient who received a liver transplant. Some T cells could come from the graft donor. The sequenced sample was CD8+ T cells from blood, obtained at the 22-month timepoint.

The CDR3 DNA sequence: TGTGCCAGCAGTTTATCGGCAGGGTTGTGGGAGCAGTACTTC. This codes for CASSLSAGLWEQYF. The gene calls are TRBV27 and TRBJ2-7, with D possibly TRBD1 on 5 matching bases. This CDR3 has 14 residues. V was cut by 0 bases and J by 7 bases, with 13 bases left in between. From germline, CDR1 is MNHEY and CDR2 SMNVEV (reference sequence).